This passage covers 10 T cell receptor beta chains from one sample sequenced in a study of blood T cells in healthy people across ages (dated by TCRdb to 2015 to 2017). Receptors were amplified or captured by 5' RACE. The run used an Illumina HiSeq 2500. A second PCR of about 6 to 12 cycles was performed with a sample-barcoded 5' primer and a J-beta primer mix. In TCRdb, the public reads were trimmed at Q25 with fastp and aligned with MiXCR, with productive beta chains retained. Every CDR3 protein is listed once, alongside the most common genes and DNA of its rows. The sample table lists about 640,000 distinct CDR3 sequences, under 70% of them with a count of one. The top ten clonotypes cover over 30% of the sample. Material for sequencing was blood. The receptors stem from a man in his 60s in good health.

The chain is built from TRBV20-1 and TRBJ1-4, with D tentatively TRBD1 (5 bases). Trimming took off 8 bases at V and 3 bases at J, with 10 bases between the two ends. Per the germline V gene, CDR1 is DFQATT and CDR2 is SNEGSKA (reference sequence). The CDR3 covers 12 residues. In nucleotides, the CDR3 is TGCAGTACCCGACAGCCTAATGAAAAACTGTTTTTT. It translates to CSTRQPNEKLFF.

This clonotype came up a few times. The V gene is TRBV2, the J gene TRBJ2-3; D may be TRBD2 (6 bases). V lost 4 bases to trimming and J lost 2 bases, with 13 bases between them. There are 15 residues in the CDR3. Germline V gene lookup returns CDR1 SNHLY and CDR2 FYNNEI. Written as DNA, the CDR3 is TGTGCCAGCAGTGCCGGGCGGGGCCCCACAGATACGCAGTATTTT. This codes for CASSAGRGPTDTQYF. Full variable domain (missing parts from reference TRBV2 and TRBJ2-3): EPEVTQTPSHQVTQMGQEVILRCVPISNHLYFYWYRQILGQKVEFLVSFYNNEISEKSEIFDDQFSVERPDGSNFTLKIRSTKLEDSAMYFCASSAGRGPTDTQYFGPGTRLTVL.

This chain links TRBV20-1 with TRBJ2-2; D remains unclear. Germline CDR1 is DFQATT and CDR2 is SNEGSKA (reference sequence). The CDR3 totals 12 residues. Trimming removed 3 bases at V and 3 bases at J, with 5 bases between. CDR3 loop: CSASLHTGELFF. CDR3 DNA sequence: TGCAGTGCTAGTCTTCACACCGGGGAGCTGTTTTTT.

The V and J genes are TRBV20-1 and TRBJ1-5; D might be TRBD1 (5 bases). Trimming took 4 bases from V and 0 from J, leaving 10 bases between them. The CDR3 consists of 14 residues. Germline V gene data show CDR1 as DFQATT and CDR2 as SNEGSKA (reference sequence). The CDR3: CSATGTDSNQPQHF. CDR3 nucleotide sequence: TGCAGTGCTACCGGGACGGATAGCAATCAGCCCCAGCATTTT.

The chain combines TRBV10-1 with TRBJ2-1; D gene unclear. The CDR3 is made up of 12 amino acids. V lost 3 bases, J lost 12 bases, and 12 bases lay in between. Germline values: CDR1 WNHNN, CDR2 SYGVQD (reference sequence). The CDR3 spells CASSDLGSAQFF. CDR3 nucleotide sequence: TGCGCCAGCAGTGACCTGGGTTCCGCGCAGTTCTTC.

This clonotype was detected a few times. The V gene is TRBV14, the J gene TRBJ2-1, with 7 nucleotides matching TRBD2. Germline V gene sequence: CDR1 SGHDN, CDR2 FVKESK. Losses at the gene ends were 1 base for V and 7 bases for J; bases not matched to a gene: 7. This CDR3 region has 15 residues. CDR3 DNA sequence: TGTGCCAGCAGCCAAGTCGGCGGGGGTATGAATGAGCAGTTCTTC. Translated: CASSQVGGGMNEQFF.

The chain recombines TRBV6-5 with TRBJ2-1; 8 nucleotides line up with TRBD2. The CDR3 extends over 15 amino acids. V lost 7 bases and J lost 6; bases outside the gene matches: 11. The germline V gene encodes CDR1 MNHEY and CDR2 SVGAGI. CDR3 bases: TGTGCCAGCACCAAGTCGGGGGGGGGACCCAATGAGCAGTTCTTC. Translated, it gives CASTKSGGGPNEQFF.

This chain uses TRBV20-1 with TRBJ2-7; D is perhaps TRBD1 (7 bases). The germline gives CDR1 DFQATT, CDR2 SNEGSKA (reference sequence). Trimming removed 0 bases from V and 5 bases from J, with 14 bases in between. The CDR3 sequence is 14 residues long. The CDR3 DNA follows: TGCAGTGCTAGAGATAGCCAGGGGGGAAACGAGCAGTACTTC. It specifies CSARDSQGGNEQYF.

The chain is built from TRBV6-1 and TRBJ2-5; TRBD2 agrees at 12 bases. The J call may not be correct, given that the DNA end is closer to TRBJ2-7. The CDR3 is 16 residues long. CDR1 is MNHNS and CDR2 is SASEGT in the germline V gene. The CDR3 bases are TGTGCCAGCAGTACCGGGACTAGCGGGTCCACCTACGAGCAGTACTTC. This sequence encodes CASSTGTSGSTYEQYF.

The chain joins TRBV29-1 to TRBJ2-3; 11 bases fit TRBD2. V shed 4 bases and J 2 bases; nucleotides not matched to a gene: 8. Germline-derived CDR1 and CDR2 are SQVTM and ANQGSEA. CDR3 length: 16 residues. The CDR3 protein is CSVGSGGGVVTDTQYF. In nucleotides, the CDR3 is TGCAGCGTTGGTAGCGGGGGGGGAGTGGTCACAGATACGCAGTATTTT.